This T cell receptor (beta chain) was sequenced for a study of cytomegalovirus exposure and HLA in healthy donors. Concerning this clone: Its antigen is still unknown. One junction end does not reproduce the germline sequence, and a read error may be involved.

Germline V gene data show CDR1 as SEHNR and CDR2 as FQNEAQ (reference sequence). The CDR3 contains 16 residues. Donors had nominal health at sampling but likely had unrecorded immune exposures. Study outcomes and limitations: A later analysis showed that HLA-associated TCR beta chains had undergone more clonal expansion than equally common others.

With 60 Vbeta and 13 Jbeta primers, the PCR was carried out. In the original analysis: Later work found 65 million to 90 million unique TCR beta chains, with 9.5 million to 11 million shared. The method was immunoSEQ multiplex PCR; TCRdb's version includes in-frame clones alone and lacks a portion of them. V and J calls and clone size are given by that table; D and trimming were obtained from the DNA. The sample holds some 200,000 clones, roughly 80% seen once. The chain has TRBV7-9 and TRBJ2-1, with TRBD2 as a possible D gene (6 bases). The source of this sequence is a man aged 50 to 59 in good health and CMV-seronegative. The material sequenced was PBMCs. CDR3 DNA sequence: TGTTCCAGCAGCTTAGATGAAGGGAGGTCCTACAATGAGCAGTTCTTC. Encoded protein: CSSSLDEGRSYNEQFF.